This T cell receptor (beta chain) is from a study of human T cells and chemical hapten exposure (dated by TCRdb to the early 2020s). A note on the overall study: For sensitization, 2% DPC in acetone was applied to a 2 cm by 2 cm area of upper inner arm skin. Throughout the approximately 23-week study period, patients were also given weekly therapeutic DPC doses on the scalp. Patch testing on the upper back used Finn chambers containing 0.01% DPC, with scoring done after 6 days according to International Contact Dermatitis Research Group standards. Alopecia areata with under or over 50% scalp involvement, alopecia totalis and alopecia universalis were represented in the patient cohort, which was mostly female. Libraries were combined into a pool for sequencing, and differences in TCR yield between samples came mainly from small differences in library volumes within the pool. This study followed changes in the peripheral blood TCR repertoire in vivo during primary and secondary sensitization of alopecia patients to the hapten diphenylcyclopropenone (DPC). Blood was sampled from patients pre-sensitization (week 0) and at 2, 6 and about 24 weeks after DPC sensitization. Twenty-nine alopecia patients provided blood for TCR sequencing at one to four time points (pre-sensitization, 2, 6 and 24 weeks).

The sample's time point label is to be understood as: patch test 3, about 24 weeks after DPC sensitization. This specimen's treatment or condition label, interpreted: therapeutic diphenylcyclopropenone sensitization with weekly scalp DPC. At every patch-test visit, the blood draw took place before the patch test was put on. To be eligible, patients had to be aged 18 to 70, diagnosed with alopecia and judged suitable for DPC therapy, while pregnant patients were excluded. Total RNA was isolated from unfractionated whole blood collected in Tempus Blood RNA tubes. The library was built by means of RACE. The instrument given in TCRdb is NextSeq 500. Library preparation attached unique molecular identifiers to individual cDNA molecules for quantitative, reproducible TCR counting. From each blood RNA sample, both TCR alpha and TCR beta chains were sequenced. On the study's bioinformatics: The median number of TCRs per sample was approximately 96,000, ranging from about 20,000 to 700,000. The Decombinator software suite was used to annotate the V, J and CDR3 of the TCR reads. Every sample was subsampled to the same number of TCRs (28,000) for the PS versus PT1 abundance plots. TCRs were defined as expanded if absent before sensitization and observed at least eight times at the 2-week time point. TCRdb handled the public reads itself, with Q25 trimming in fastp and clone calling in MiXCR, and kept productive beta chains. Each entry is one CDR3 protein sequence, shown with its most common DNA and genes. TCRdb, not the original authors, processed these V and J calls. The sample yields about 71,000 distinct CDR3 sequences; over 8.5% were counted once. The ten biggest clones cover roughly 1.3% of the sample.

This clonotype was found many times. Its antigen is currently not known. Per-base qualities were not stored, and no clone one base away is much larger. The paper's findings and limits, for the study overall: A positive correlation was found between the number of PT1 expanded TCRs and patch test score, with significance reached at thresholds 8, 16 and 32 but not 4. DPC sensitization did not change how many TCRs were above 1 in 1000 frequency, and no evidence was found of alterations in global repertoire structure. Repeated subsampling changed both the strength of the expansion versus patch-test correlation and the threshold at which the correlation became significant. Alopecia, a presumed autoimmune disease, was present in all patients, so the immune response of the patients might differ from that of healthy individuals. Compared with pre-sensitization or healthy control sets, expanded TCRs formed significantly more large CDR3 similarity clusters, which is consistent with antigen-driven responses.

V is clipped by 1 base and J by 7 bases, and the sequence between their germline boundaries is 14 bases long. The CDR3 goes from the cysteine to the phenylalanine over 15 residues. Only CDR3 DNA remains: 45 bases, in frame from the first base. The germline V gene (reference sequence) supplies CDR1 SEHNR and CDR2 FQNEAQ. This receptor was obtained from a woman aged 45-60 years with alopecia areata. Some clones in this sample may be carry-over from other donors' samples. The chain joins TRBV7-9 to TRBJ2-1; the D segment cannot be called with confidence. The sequenced sample was whole blood, obtained in connection with sensitization to the hapten diphenylcyclopropenone (DPC). The CDR3 protein: CASSLEVVRRNEQFF. In nucleotides, the sequence is TGTGCCAGCAGCTTAGAGGTGGTCAGAAGAAATGAGCAGTTCTTC.